This TCR beta chain comes out of a study of neurological immune-mediated disorders. The table lists this clonotype with many counts. cDNA was made by 5'RACE with 10-nucleotide random UMIs. Each CDR3 protein is one row after TCRdb ran MiXCR on the 5' RACE reads. The sample carries some 60,000 distinct CDR3 sequences, 2% to 2.5% recorded once. Sequencing was done on a sample of PBMCs. The sequence derives from a middle-aged man with multiple sclerosis.

In DNA, the CDR3 is TGCAGTGCTAAGAGGGGGGGATACACAGATACGCAGTATTTT. Protein sequence: CSAKRGGYTDTQYF. The chain couples TRBV20-1 to TRBJ2-3; a possible D gene is TRBD2 (7 bases). V lost 4 bases, J lost 2 bases, and 13 bases lay in between. From germline, CDR1 is DFQATT and CDR2 SNEGSKA (reference sequence). The CDR3 consists of 14 residues.